The text below deals with one T cell receptor beta chain. Assay used: immunoSEQ multiplex PCR; TCRdb lists only in-frame clones, some missing. Among about 88,000 clones listed, 72% were seen once. This record comes from a study of radiotherapy plus CTLA-4 blockade in lung cancer. The germline CDR1 and CDR2 sequences are SNHLY and FYNNEI. The CDR3 is 14 amino acids. J lost 11 bases, V lost 3 bases, and 10 bases had no gene match. The J gene is TRBJ1-1, the V gene TRBV2; 9 bases are a match to TRBD1. This receptor was identified in a human donor with non-small cell lung cancer that progressed on radiotherapy plus ipilimumab. Sequencing was performed on peripheral blood, taken from a patient treated with radiotherapy plus ipilimumab. The CDR3 DNA reads as TGTGCCAGCAGTGACCTTGGACAGGGGAATAGTGCTTTCTTT. Amino acids: CASSDLGQGNSAFF.